The clone carrying this T cell receptor (beta chain) was counted at least ten times. Until they underwent thyroid surgery, no patient had received any treatment. This sample is drawn from a study of metastatic and nonmetastatic thyroid tumors. The V and J ends lost 5 bases and 9 bases respectively, with 17 bases between them. Germline-derived CDR1 and CDR2 are SEHNR and FQNEAQ (reference sequence). The CDR3 extends over 14 amino acids. TCRdb reassembled clones from the PCR reads with MiXCR. The sample has about 59,000 clones, 15% to 20% seen once. This receptor was taken from a male donor with papillary thyroid cancer or a benign thyroid nodule (not recorded which). Some clones in this sample may be carry-over from other donors' samples. V gene TRBV7-9 combines with J gene TRBJ1-5; D is unresolved. Sequencing was carried out using blood. CDR3 in amino acids: CASSQDRAGLPQHF. The CDR3 coding sequence is TGTGCCAGCAGCCAGGACCGTGCGGGTTTGCCCCAGCATTTT.